This T cell receptor (beta chain) was sequenced in a study of blood T cells in healthy people across ages. Points from the study as a whole: Correlation between TCR beta diversity and naive T cell percentage was strong.

Germline V gene sequence: CDR1 KGHSH, CDR2 LQKENI. There are 14 residues in the CDR3. Trimming shortened V by 6 bases and J by 6 bases, and 15 bases separated the two germline ends. With a J-beta primer mix and a sample-barcoded 5' primer, a second PCR ran about 7 to 11 cycles. MiXCR, applied by TCRdb to the 5' RACE reads, yields one record per CDR3 protein. The sample has 1.5 million or so distinct CDR3 sequences, 42% seen once. Note on this clonotype: Its antigen remains unknown.

The J gene is TRBJ2-1, the V gene TRBV18; tentatively, D is TRBD2 (6 bases). This receptor was identified in a woman younger than 30 in good health. Material for sequencing was blood. CDR3: CASSPGSGSNEQFF. CDR3 nucleotides: TGTGCCAGCTCCCCCGGCAGCGGGTCCAATGAGCAGTTCTTC.